The source of this T cell receptor (beta chain) is a study of shared clonotypes between healthy human individuals. Profiling relied on immunoSEQ multiplex PCR, and the TCRdb table lists in-frame clones only, not all of them. The sample carries over 850,000 clones, approximately 80% recorded once. This clone was found a few times. V lost 3 bases and J lost 8; bases outside the gene matches: 4. CDR3 length equals 13 residues. Germline V gives CDR1 SGHRS, CDR2 YFSETQ. Sequencing was done on a sample of memory CD4+ T cells from PBMCs. Subset defined: CD45RA-negative fraction. The clonotype originates from a man between 18 and 35 years old in good health. Some clones in this sample may be carry-over from other donors' samples. The chain couples TRBV5-1 to TRBJ1-1, with TRBD1 matching 10 bases. The DNA for the CDR3 is TGCGCCAGCAGCTGGGGGACAGGGGTCGAAGCTTTCTTT. It yields the protein CASSWGTGVEAFF.